Shown below are 16 T cell receptor beta chains from a single sample sequenced in a study of CDR3 diversity in severe acne. Via MiXCR, TCRdb re-called the PCR reads, giving one row per CDR3 protein. The data show 100,000 or so distinct CDR3 sequences, with more than 45% seen just once and 9.5% to 15% held by the top ten. Sequencing input: blood. The receptor source for this set is a male donor with acne.

This clonotype was seen a handful of times. The rearrangement uses TRBV28 and TRBJ2-7, with 8 bases lining up with TRBD2. This CDR3 is built from 16 residues. CDR1 and CDR2 from the germline V gene are MDHEN and SYDVKM. J was trimmed by 5 bases and V by 6 bases; bases with no gene match: 15. DNA for the CDR3: TGTGCCAGCAGATCTACTACTAGCGGAAGCTGCGACGAGCAGTACTTC. Translation: CASRSTTSGSCDEQYF.

This clonotype was counted at least ten times. V and J are TRBV6-5 and TRBJ2-7, with 9 bases identical to TRBD2. This CDR3 is 15 amino acids long. V dropped 6 bases and J dropped 2; count of bases not matched to a gene: 8. Germline CDR1 MNHEY, CDR2 SVGAGI. This CDR3 is CASSKPGLAAYEQYF. In nucleotides, the CDR3 is TGTGCCAGCAGCAAGCCGGGACTAGCTGCCTACGAGCAGTACTTC.

This clonotype was seen at least ten times. This chain joins TRBV2 and TRBJ2-1, with TRBD2 matching 10 bases. Germline-derived CDR1 and CDR2 are SNHLY and FYNNEI. The J segment lost 8 bases and the V segment lost 6 bases, leaving 7 bases of the junction unmatched. This CDR3 spans 14 amino acids. CDR3 region: CASRTGTSDHEQFF. As DNA, the CDR3 is TGTGCCAGCAGAACCGGGACTAGCGATCATGAGCAGTTCTTC.

The rearrangement uses TRBV24-1 and TRBJ2-5; no reliable D call. The CDR3 runs to 13 residues. Germline CDR1 reads KGHDR; CDR2 reads SFDVKD. Trimming removed 5 bases from V and 4 bases from J, with 10 bases in between. The CDR3 protein is CATSVYSGETQYF. In nucleotides, the CDR3 is TGTGCCACCAGTGTTTATAGTGGAGAGACCCAGTACTTC.

CDR3 nucleotide sequence: TGTGCCAGCAGCTCGTCCGGGCTGTGCTCTGGGGCCAACGTCCTGACTTTC. Translating it yields CASSSSGLCSGANVLTF. The genes are TRBV7-2 and TRBJ2-6; D is unclear. The germline CDR1 and CDR2 sequences are SGHTA and FQGNSA. V lost 4 bases to trimming and J lost 0 bases, with 13 bases between them. The CDR3 is 17 residues long.

The V gene is TRBV5-5, the J gene TRBJ2-5, with 7 bases matching TRBD1. The germline CDR1 and CDR2 sequences are SGHKS and YYEKEE (reference sequence). The CDR3 runs to 14 residues. With V trimmed by 4 bases and J by 1 base, 4 bases remained unmatched. CDR3 DNA: TGTGCCAGCAGCAAGGGACAGATCCAAGAGACCCAGTACTTC. This translates into CASSKGQIQETQYF.

This clonotype came up many times. V is TRBV9 and J is TRBJ1-3; tentatively, D is TRBD1 (5 bases). The V gene's germline CDR1 is SGDLS and CDR2 YYNGEE. This CDR3 has 15 residues. Trimming took off 0 bases at V and 4 bases at J, with 11 bases between the two ends. DNA of the CDR3: TGTGCCAGCAGCGTAGGGGGGTCATCGGGAAACACCATATATTTT. Translating it yields CASSVGGSSGNTIYF.

CDR3 DNA sequence: TGTGCCAGCAGCTCGGGACAGTCCCTCTACGAGCAGTACTTC. This gives the protein CASSSGQSLYEQYF. The J gene is TRBJ2-7, the V gene TRBV13, with 7 bases fitting TRBD1. The germline CDR1 and CDR2 sequences are PRHDT and FYEKMQ (reference sequence). The CDR3 runs 14 residues. V lost 4 bases and J lost 3; bases outside the gene matches: 6.

This clonotype appeared many times. The chain employs TRBV5-5 and TRBJ2-7; no clear D gene. The CDR3 spans 14 residues. Germline loops: CDR1 SGHKS, CDR2 YYEKEE (reference sequence). Trimming took 0 bases from V and 2 from J, leaving 9 bases between them. The CDR3 DNA follows: TGTGCCAGCAGCTTGGAGGGATTCGCCTACGAGCAGTACGTC. It specifies CASSLEGFAYEQYV.

The table lists this clonotype with a few counts. The J gene is TRBJ1-1, the V gene TRBV6-5, with D uncertain. The germline V gene has CDR1 MNHEY and CDR2 SVGAGI. This CDR3 contains 12 residues. V lost 6 bases and J 9 bases, leaving 14 bases between the germline ends. The CDR3 spells CASSSALSKAFF. DNA for the CDR3: TGTGCCAGCAGCTCCGCGTTGTCTAAAGCTTTCTTT.

For the CDR3, the DNA is TGTGCCAGCAGTTTAAATTCCCCGGGAAACACCATATATTTT. This translates into CASSLNSPGNTIYF. The chain carries TRBV25-1 and TRBJ1-3, with D uncertain. The CDR3 sequence is 14 residues long. Trimming shortened V by 5 bases and J by 4 bases, and 12 bases separated the two germline ends. CDR1 and CDR2 (germline): MGHDK, SYGVNS.

The chain joins TRBV7-9 to TRBJ2-7; 10 bases match TRBD1. The junction had 15 bases not matched to a gene; V was cut back by 4 bases and J by 6 bases. The CDR3 totals 17 residues. Germline assignment: CDR1 SEHNR and CDR2 FQNEAQ (reference sequence). CDR3 bases: TGTGCCAGCAGCTCGGCAAGGGAGACAGGGGGCGGGGGCGAGCAGTACTTC. This encodes CASSSARETGGGGEQYF.

V gene TRBV7-9 combines with J gene TRBJ2-5; tentatively, D is TRBD2 (5 bases). Between the trimmed V and J ends, which lost 6 bases and 4 bases, there was a span of 12 bases. CDR1 is SEHNR, CDR2 FQNEAQ, per germline (reference sequence). The CDR3 sequence is 13 residues long. The CDR3 region has the DNA TGTGCCAGCAGTTACCCCGGGATAGAGACCCAGTACTTC. This translates into CASSYPGIETQYF.

The rearrangement joins TRBV25-1 to TRBJ1-1, with 7 bases lining up with TRBD1. Per the germline V gene, CDR1 is MGHDK and CDR2 is SYGVNS. After removal of 6 bases from V and 7 bases from J, the junction contained 11 bases not matched to a gene. The CDR3 has 14 amino acids. CDR3 in amino acids: CASSFDRVAVEAFF. CDR3 bases: TGTGCCAGCAGCTTTGACAGGGTGGCCGTTGAAGCTTTCTTT.

The chain carries TRBV20-1 and TRBJ1-6; 7 positions match TRBD1. Looked up from germline, CDR1 is DFQATT and CDR2 is SNEGSKA (reference sequence). The CDR3 is made up of 14 amino acids. J lost 3 bases, V lost 3 bases, and 2 bases had no gene match. The CDR3 DNA reads TGCAGTGCTAGCCGACAGGGCTATAATTCACCCCTCCACTTT. It codes for CSASRQGYNSPLHF.

This clonotype was recorded at least ten times. The gene calls are TRBV11-2 and TRBJ2-2; 7 nucleotides match TRBD2. The length of the CDR3 is 15 residues. Unmatched junction bases numbered 8, after V lost 6 bases and J lost 4 bases. Germline CDR1 reads SGHAT; CDR2 reads FQNNGV. This CDR3 reads CASRKEASGTGELFF. CDR3 in DNA: TGTGCCAGCAGGAAAGAGGCTAGCGGCACCGGGGAGCTGTTTTTT.